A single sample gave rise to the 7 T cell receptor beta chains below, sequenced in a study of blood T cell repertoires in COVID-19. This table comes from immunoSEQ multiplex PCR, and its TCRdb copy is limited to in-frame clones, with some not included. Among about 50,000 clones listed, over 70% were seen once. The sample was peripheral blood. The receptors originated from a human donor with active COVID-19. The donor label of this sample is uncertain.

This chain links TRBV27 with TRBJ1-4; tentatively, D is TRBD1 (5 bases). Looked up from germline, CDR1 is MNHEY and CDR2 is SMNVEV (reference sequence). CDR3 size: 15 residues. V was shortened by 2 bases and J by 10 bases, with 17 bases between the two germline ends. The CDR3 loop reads CASSLVGAGVGKLFF. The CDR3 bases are TGTGCCAGCAGTTTAGTCGGGGCGGGGGTTGGAAAACTGTTTTTT.

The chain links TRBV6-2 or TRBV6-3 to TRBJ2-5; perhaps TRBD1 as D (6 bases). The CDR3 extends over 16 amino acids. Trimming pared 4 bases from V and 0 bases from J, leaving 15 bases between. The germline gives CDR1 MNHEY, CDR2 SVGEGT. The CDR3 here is CASSSFGDTYQETQYF. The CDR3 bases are TGTGCCAGCAGTTCCTTCGGGGACACCTACCAAGAGACCCAGTACTTC.

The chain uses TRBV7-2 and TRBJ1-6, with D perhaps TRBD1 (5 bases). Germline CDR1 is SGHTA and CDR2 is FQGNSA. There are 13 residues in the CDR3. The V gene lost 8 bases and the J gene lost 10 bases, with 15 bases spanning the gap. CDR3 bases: TGTGCCAGCGGAGGGACCTCGGGGTCACCCCTCCACTTT. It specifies CASGGTSGSPLHF.

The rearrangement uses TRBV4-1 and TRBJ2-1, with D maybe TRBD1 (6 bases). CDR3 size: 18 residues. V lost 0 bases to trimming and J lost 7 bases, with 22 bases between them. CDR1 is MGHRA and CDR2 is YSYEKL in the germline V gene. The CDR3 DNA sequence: TGCGCCAGCAGCCAAGAAACCGTAAAAACAGGGACGATGAATGAGCAGTTCTTC. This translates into CASSQETVKTGTMNEQFF.

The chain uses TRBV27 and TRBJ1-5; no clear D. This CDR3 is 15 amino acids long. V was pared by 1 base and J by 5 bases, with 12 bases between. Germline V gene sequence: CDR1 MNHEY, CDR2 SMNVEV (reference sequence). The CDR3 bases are TGTGCCAGCAGTTTATTATATGGAGGATATCAGCCCCAGCATTTT. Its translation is CASSLLYGGYQPQHF.

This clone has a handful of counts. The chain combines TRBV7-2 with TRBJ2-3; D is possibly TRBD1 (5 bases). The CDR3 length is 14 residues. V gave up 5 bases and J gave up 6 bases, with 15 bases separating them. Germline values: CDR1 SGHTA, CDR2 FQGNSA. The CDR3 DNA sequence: TGTGCCAGCAGCCCAAGACAGTTTTTCGATACGCAGTATTTT. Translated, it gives CASSPRQFFDTQYF.

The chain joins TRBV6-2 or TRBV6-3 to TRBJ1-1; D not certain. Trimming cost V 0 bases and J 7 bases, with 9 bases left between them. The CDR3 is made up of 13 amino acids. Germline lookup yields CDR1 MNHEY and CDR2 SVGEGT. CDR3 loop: CASSYSGRFEAFF. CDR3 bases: TGTGCCAGCAGTTACTCCGGCAGGTTTGAAGCTTTCTTT.